Each of the 17 T cell receptor beta chains below was sequenced from the same sample in a study of blood T cell repertoires in COVID-19 (dated by TCRdb to 2020 to 2022). The library was built by means of the immunoSEQ multiplex PCR assay. The clones in this table, taken by TCRdb from immuneACCESS, are in-frame only. Not every clone is retained; where verified, under half of the shortfall comes from an unresolved V gene, and the cause of the rest is unknown. In all, the sample holds 120,000 or so clones, and 79% of those were seen once. The ten largest clonotypes hold around 37% of the sample. The sequencing input was peripheral blood. The source is a man aged 35 to 55 with active or convalescent COVID-19.

The chain employs TRBV29-1 and TRBJ2-3, with D tentatively TRBD2 (6 bases). Germline CDR1 and CDR2: SQVTM and ANQGSEA. This CDR3 is 13 amino acids long. V was pared by 3 bases and J by 2 bases, with 9 bases between. Written as DNA, the CDR3 is TGCAGCGTTGAGTTAGCGGCCACAGATACGCAGTATTTT. This sequence encodes CSVELAATDTQYF.

This chain links TRBV10-3 with TRBJ2-3; possible D gene TRBD1, 5 bases. Germline CDR1 ENHRY, CDR2 SYGVKD. The CDR3 contains 12 residues. V lost 10 bases and J 7 bases, leaving 15 bases between the germline ends. The CDR3 nucleotides are TGTGCCACCTTTGAGATGGGGCATACGCAGTATTTT. Residues: CATFEMGHTQYF.

The V call is TRBV2, the J call TRBJ1-1, with D possibly matching TRBD1 (6 bases). In germline, CDR1 is SNHLY, CDR2 FYNNEI. The CDR3 is made up of 14 amino acids. Trimming took off 5 bases at V and 2 bases at J, with 12 bases between the two ends. As DNA, the CDR3 is TGTGCCAGCAGTACGGGGGGGGGCAACACTGAAGCTTTCTTT. Its translation is CASSTGGGNTEAFF.

The rearrangement uses TRBV19 and TRBJ1-5; 8 positions agree with TRBD1. V lost 7 bases to trimming and J lost 9 bases; unmatched junction nucleotides: 11. CDR3 length equals 14 residues. Germline lookup yields CDR1 LNHDA and CDR2 SQIVND (reference sequence). CDR3 loop: CASNHQGARGPQHF. The DNA of the CDR3 is TGTGCCAGTAATCATCAGGGGGCGCGAGGGCCCCAGCATTTT. The entire variable domain, with the rest obtained from reference TRBV19 and TRBJ1-5, is as follows: DGGITQSPKYLFRKEGQNVTLSCEQNLNHDAMYWYRQDPGQGLRLIYYSQIVNDFQKGDIAEGYSVSREKKESFPLTVTSAQKNPTAFYLCASNHQGARGPQHFGDGTRLSIL.

The rearrangement uses TRBV2 and TRBJ2-3; 8 nucleotides agree with TRBD2. This CDR3 has 17 amino acids. From germline, CDR1 is SNHLY and CDR2 FYNNEI. Trimming removed 1 base from V and 4 bases from J; junction bases left unmatched: 10. Here the CDR3 DNA reads TGTGCCAGCAGTGAAGTTAAAGCGGGGGATAAGGCAGATACGCAGTATTTT. This gives the protein CASSEVKAGDKADTQYF.

The chain has TRBV19 and TRBJ1-1, with D possibly being TRBD1 (5 bases). CDR3 size: 14 residues. The germline V and J ends were trimmed by 3 bases and 1 base, with 9 bases remaining between them. The germline gives CDR1 LNHDA, CDR2 SQIVND (reference sequence). CDR3 DNA: TGTGCCAGTAGTATTTTCGGACAGAACACTGAAGCTTTCTTT. Protein product: CASSIFGQNTEAFF. Looking up the rest from reference TRBV19 and TRBJ1-1 gives the full variable domain: DGGITQSPKYLFRKEGQNVTLSCEQNLNHDAMYWYRQDPGQGLRLIYYSQIVNDFQKGDIAEGYSVSREKKESFPLTVTSAQKNPTAFYLCASSIFGQNTEAFFGQGTRLTVV.

The rearrangement uses TRBV3-1 (or the pseudogene TRBV3-2) and TRBJ2-5; TRBD2 aligns across 16 bases. V was clipped by 3 bases and J by 4 bases; unmatched bases: 2. CDR1 is LGHDT and CDR2 is YNNKEL in the germline V gene (reference sequence). The CDR3 is 16 amino acids. The CDR3 here is CASSHGTSGGAETQYF. The CDR3 DNA follows: TGTGCCAGCAGCCACGGGACTAGCGGGGGGGCAGAGACCCAGTACTTC.

The V call is TRBV3-1 (or the pseudogene TRBV3-2), the J call TRBJ1-2; D unclear. V lost 4 bases to trimming and J lost 6 bases, with 15 bases between them. The CDR3 covers 14 residues. Germline assignment: CDR1 LGHDT and CDR2 YNNKEL (reference sequence). The CDR3 DNA is TGTGCCAGCAGCCCCTCCCGGGGTAGGGATGGCTACACCTTC. It specifies CASSPSRGRDGYTF.

This chain connects TRBV19 to TRBJ1-2; 8 bases align to TRBD1. In germline, CDR1 is LNHDA, CDR2 SQIVND (reference sequence). The CDR3 is 13 residues long. V gave up 8 bases and J gave up 5 bases; unmatched junction bases: 7. This CDR3 reads CASSGQVGYGYTF. CDR3 DNA: TGTGCCAGTTCGGGACAGGTTGGTTATGGCTACACCTTC.

There are a few counts of this clone. The chain is built from TRBV12-5 and TRBJ1-1; tentatively, D is TRBD1 (6 bases). V dropped 4 bases and J dropped 0 bases, with 12 bases sitting between them. The CDR3 has 15 residues. Germline CDR1 reads LGHNT; CDR2 reads FRNRAP. CDR3: CASGSDRFMNTEAFF. The DNA for the CDR3 is TGTGCTAGTGGTTCCGACAGGTTTATGAACACTGAAGCTTTCTTT.

CDR3 amino acids: CASSLGSSGRRDEQFF. CDR3 sequence (DNA): TGTGCCAGCTCACTTGGTAGTAGCGGGAGACGAGATGAGCAGTTCTTC. The V gene is TRBV18, the J gene TRBJ2-1, with 9 bases fitting TRBD2. The V gene end was trimmed by 4 bases and the J gene end by 8 bases; junction bases not matched to a gene: 12. The CDR3 loop spans 16 amino acids. Germline loops: CDR1 KGHSH, CDR2 LQKENI.

The chain recombines TRBV2 with TRBJ2-7, with 9 bases that match TRBD2. The trim removed 4 bases at V and 2 bases at J, leaving 3 bases unmatched. This CDR3 region has 14 residues. The germline V gene encodes CDR1 SNHLY and CDR2 FYNNEI. CDR3 sequence: CASSGLAGTYEQYF. CDR3 nucleotide sequence: TGTGCCAGCAGTGGGCTAGCGGGAACCTACGAGCAGTACTTC.

The chain is built from TRBV16 and TRBJ1-1; D ambiguous. CDR1 and CDR2 (germline): KGHSY, FQNENV. Between the trimmed V and J ends, which lost 5 bases and 2 bases, there was a span of 12 bases. The CDR3 length is 14 residues. CDR3 residues: CASSTDYTNTEAFF. The CDR3 DNA reads as TGTGCCAGCAGCACCGACTACACAAACACTGAAGCTTTCTTT.

V gene TRBV27 combines with J gene TRBJ2-7; perhaps TRBD1 as D (6 bases). From germline, CDR1 is MNHEY and CDR2 SMNVEV (reference sequence). Trimming stripped 3 bases from V and 6 bases from J, with 12 bases between. The CDR3 sequence is 13 residues long. The CDR3 region is CASSLFTGREQYF. The CDR3 DNA follows: TGTGCCAGCAGTTTGTTTACAGGGCGCGAGCAGTACTTC.

The chain is built from TRBV6-5 and TRBJ1-3; 9 nucleotides match TRBD1. Trimming cost V 7 bases and J 4 bases; bases outside gene matches: 5. Per the germline V gene, CDR1 is MNHEY and CDR2 is SVGAGI. The CDR3 has 14 residues. The CDR3 sequence is CASNPGTGGNTIYF. The CDR3 nucleotides read TGTGCCAGCAATCCTGGGACAGGGGGAAACACCATATATTTT.

This chain connects TRBV4-1 to TRBJ2-7; maybe TRBD1 (6 bases). In germline, CDR1 is MGHRA, CDR2 YSYEKL. This CDR3 spans 15 amino acids. Trimming shortened V by 4 bases and J by 4 bases, and 17 bases separated the two germline ends. The DNA for the CDR3 is TGCGCCAGCAGCCGGACCCAAGACAGGTCTTACGAGCAGTACTTC. It encodes CASSRTQDRSYEQYF.

This clone was seen only a few times. The chain is built from TRBV11-2 and TRBJ2-7; D is possibly TRBD1 (5 bases). With 5 bases removed from V and 6 bases from J, the gap between germline ends came to 11 bases. Germline V gives CDR1 SGHAT, CDR2 FQNNGV. This CDR3 has 12 amino acids. The CDR3: CASSQDSFEQYF. CDR3 in DNA: TGTGCCAGCAGCCAAGACAGTTTCGAGCAGTACTTC.